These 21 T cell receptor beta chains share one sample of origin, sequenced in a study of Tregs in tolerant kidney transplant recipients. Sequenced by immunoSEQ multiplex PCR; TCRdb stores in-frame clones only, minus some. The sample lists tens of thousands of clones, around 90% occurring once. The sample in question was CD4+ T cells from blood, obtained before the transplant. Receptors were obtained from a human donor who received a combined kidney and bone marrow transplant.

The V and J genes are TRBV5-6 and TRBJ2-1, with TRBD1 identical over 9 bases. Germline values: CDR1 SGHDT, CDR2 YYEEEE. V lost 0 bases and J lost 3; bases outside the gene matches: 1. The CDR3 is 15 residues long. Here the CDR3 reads CASSLVGQGYNEQFF. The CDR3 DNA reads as TGTGCCAGCAGCTTGGTGGGACAGGGCTACAATGAGCAGTTCTTC. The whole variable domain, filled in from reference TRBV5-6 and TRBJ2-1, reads DAGVTQSPTHLIKTRGQQVTLRCSPKSGHDTVSWYQQALGQGPQFIFQYYEEEERQRGNFPDRFSGHQFPNYSSELNVNALLLGDSALYLCASSLVGQGYNEQFFGPGTRLTVL.

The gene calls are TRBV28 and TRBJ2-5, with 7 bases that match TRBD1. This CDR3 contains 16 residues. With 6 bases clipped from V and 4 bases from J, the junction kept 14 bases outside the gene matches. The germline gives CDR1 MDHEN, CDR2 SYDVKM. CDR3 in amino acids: CASSPPPGQPPETQYF. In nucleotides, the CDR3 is TGTGCCAGCAGCCCGCCGCCGGGACAGCCCCCAGAGACCCAGTACTTC.

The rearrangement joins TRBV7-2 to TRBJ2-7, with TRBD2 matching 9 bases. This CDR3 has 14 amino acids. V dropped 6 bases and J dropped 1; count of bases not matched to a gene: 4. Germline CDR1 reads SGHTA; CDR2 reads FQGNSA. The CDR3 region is CASSLGLASYEQYF. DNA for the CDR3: TGTGCCAGCAGTCTAGGACTAGCGTCCTACGAGCAGTACTTC.

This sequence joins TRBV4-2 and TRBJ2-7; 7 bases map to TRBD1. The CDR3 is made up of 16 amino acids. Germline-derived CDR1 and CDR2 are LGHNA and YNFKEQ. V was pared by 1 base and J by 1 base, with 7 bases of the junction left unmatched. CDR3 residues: CASSQGQGELSYEQYF. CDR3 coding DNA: TGTGCCAGCAGCCAAGGACAGGGAGAGTTATCCTACGAGCAGTACTTC.

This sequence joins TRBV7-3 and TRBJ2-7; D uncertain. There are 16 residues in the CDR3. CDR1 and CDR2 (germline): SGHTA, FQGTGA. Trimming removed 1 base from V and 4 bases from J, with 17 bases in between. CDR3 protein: CASSLKNGGDSYEQYF. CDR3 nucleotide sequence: TGTGCCAGCAGCTTAAAAAACGGCGGAGACTCGTACGAGCAGTACTTC.

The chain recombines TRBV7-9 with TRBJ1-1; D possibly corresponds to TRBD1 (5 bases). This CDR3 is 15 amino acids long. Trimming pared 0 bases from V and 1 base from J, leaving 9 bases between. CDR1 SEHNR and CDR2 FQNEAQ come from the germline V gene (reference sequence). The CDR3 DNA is TGTGCCAGCAGCTTAGCAGGACAAAAGAACACTGAAGCTTTCTTT. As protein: CASSLAGQKNTEAFF.

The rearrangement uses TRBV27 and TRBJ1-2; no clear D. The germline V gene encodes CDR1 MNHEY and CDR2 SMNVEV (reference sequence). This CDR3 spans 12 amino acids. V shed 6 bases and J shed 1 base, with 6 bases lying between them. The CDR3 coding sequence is TGTGCCAGCAGAGCCATTAACTATGGCTACACCTTC. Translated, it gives CASRAINYGYTF.

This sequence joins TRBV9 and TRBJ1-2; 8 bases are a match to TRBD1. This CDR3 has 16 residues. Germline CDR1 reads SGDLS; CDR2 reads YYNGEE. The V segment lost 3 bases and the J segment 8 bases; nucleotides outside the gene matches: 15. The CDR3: CASSATGTGQVVGYTF. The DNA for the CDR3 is TGTGCCAGCAGCGCAACCGGGACAGGTCAGGTCGTAGGCTACACCTTC.

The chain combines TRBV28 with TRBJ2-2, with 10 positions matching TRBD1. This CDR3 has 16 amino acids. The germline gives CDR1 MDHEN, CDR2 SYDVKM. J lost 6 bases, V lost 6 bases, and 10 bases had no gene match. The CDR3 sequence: CASRPAGTGEAGELFF. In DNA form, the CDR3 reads TGTGCCAGCAGGCCCGCCGGGACAGGGGAAGCCGGGGAGCTGTTTTTT.

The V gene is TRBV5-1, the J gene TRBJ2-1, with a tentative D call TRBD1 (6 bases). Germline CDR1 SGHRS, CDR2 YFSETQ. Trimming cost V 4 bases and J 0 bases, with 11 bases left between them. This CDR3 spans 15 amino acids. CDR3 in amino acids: CASSPRGSSYNEQFF. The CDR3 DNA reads TGCGCCAGCAGCCCGAGGGGGAGCTCCTACAATGAGCAGTTCTTC.

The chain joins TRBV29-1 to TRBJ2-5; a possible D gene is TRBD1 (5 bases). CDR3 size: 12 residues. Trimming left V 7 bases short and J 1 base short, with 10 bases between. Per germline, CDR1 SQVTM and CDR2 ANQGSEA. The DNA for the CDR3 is TGCAGCGCAGGACACCTCCAAGAGACCCAGTACTTC. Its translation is CSAGHLQETQYF. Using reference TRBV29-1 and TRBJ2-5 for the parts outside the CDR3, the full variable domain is SAVISQKPSRDICQRGTSLTIQCQVDSQVTMMFWYRQQPGQSLTLIATANQGSEATYESGFVIDKFPISRPNLTFSTLTVSNMSPEDSSIYLCSAGHLQETQYFGPGTRLLVL.

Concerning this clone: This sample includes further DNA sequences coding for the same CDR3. This chain's CDR3 is CAWSAAGGGEQYF. The DNA for the CDR3 is TGTGCCTGGAGTGCGGCGGGAGGAGGTGAGCAGTACTTC. The chain carries TRBV30 and TRBJ2-7; 8 bases fit TRBD2. V lost 1 base, J lost 7 bases, and 6 bases stayed unmatched. The CDR3 is 13 residues long. Germline loops: CDR1 GTSNPN, CDR2 SVGIG (reference sequence).

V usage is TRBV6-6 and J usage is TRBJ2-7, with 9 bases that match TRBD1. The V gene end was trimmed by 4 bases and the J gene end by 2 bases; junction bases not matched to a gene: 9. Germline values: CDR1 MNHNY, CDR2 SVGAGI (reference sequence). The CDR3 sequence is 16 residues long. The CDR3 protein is CASSSGGTGLPYEQYF. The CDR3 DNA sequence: TGTGCCAGCAGTTCCGGGGGGACAGGGCTTCCCTACGAGCAGTACTTC.

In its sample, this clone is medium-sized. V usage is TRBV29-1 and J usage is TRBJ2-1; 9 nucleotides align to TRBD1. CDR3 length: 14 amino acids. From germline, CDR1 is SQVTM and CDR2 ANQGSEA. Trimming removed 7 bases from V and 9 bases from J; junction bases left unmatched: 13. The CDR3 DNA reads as TGCAGCGGGGACGGGACAGGGAACGGGGGTGAGCAGTTCTTC. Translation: CSGDGTGNGGEQFF.

In nucleotides, the CDR3 is TGTGCCAGCAGCTTCAGGGACTCCTACGAGCAGTACTTC. Encoded protein: CASSFRDSYEQYF. This chain connects TRBV7-9 to TRBJ2-7, with D possibly being TRBD1 (5 bases). With 3 bases removed from V and 0 bases from J, the gap between germline ends came to 6 bases. Per germline, CDR1 SEHNR and CDR2 FQNEAQ (reference sequence). The CDR3 is 13 residues long.

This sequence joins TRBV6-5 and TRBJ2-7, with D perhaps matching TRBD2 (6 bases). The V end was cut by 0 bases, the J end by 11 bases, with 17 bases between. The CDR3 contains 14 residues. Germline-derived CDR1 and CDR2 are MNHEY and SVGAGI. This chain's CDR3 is CASSYSHGGVEEYF. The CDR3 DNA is TGTGCCAGCAGTTACTCCCATGGCGGGGTGGAGGAGTACTTC.

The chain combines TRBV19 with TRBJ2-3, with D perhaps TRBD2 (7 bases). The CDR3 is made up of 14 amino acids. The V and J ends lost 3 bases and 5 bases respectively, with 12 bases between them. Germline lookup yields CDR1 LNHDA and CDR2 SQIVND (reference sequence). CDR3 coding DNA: TGTGCCAGTAGTATTAGAGGGGGGGAAGATACGCAGTATTTT. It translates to CASSIRGGEDTQYF.

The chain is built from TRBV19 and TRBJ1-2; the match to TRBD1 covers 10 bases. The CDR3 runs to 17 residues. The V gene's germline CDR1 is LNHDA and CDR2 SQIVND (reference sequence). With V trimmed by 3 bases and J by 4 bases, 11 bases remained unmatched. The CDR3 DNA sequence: TGTGCCAGTAGTATTCCATCCGGGACAGGGGCAACCTATGGCTACACCTTC. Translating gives CASSIPSGTGATYGYTF.

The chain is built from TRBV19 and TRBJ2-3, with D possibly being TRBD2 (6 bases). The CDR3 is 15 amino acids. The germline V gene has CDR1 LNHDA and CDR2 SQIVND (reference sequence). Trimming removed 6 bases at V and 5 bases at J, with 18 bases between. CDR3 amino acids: CASSDSGQPGDTQYF. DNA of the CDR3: TGTGCCAGTAGCGATAGCGGACAACCCGGAGATACGCAGTATTTT.

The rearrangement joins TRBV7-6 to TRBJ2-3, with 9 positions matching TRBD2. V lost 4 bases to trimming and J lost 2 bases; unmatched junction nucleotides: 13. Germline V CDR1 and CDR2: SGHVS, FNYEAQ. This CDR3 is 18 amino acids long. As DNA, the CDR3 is TGTGCCAGCAGCTCCCCTATTATGACTAGCGGAACCACAGATACGCAGTATTTT. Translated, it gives CASSSPIMTSGTTDTQYF.

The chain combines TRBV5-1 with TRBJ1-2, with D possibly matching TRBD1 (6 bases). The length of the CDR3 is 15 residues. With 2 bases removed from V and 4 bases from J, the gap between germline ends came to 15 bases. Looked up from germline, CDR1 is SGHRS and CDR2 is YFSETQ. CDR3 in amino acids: CASSFMDSPGYGYTF. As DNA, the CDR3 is TGCGCCAGCAGCTTTATGGACAGCCCCGGCTATGGCTACACCTTC.